This TCR beta chain was recorded in a study of T-cell memory formation after mild COVID-19. Using its own MiXCR run on the 5' RACE reads, TCRdb lists one record per CDR3 protein. The sample yields 210,000 or so distinct CDR3 sequences, roughly 10% seen once. This CDR3 is 14 amino acids long. V was cut by 3 bases and J by 2 bases, with 10 bases left in between. This clonotype was detected many times. This clonotype was sampled from a man aged 18 to 30 who had mild COVID-19 (a few samples of this study predate the infection). Cell type and time point are not known. The sequencing input was PBMCs or a T cell subset sorted from them (not recorded which). The chain couples TRBV12-3 or TRBV12-4 to TRBJ1-1; no reliable D call. The chain's CDR3 is CASSFPGSNTEAFF. CDR3 nucleotide sequence: TGTGCCAGCAGTTTCCCGGGGAGCAACACTGAAGCTTTCTTT.